One sample yielded the 16 T cell receptor beta chains listed below, sequenced in a study of Ad26.COV2.S vaccination and SARS-CoV-2 variants. Assay used: immunoSEQ multiplex PCR; TCRdb lists only in-frame clones, some missing. Of hundreds of thousands of clones in the sample, approximately 88% were seen once. Stated treatment: around 19 received Ad26.COV2.S at low or high dose, single or two shots; about 5 received placebo; per-sample allocation not given. Day 63 after the first injection of vaccine or placebo was the sampling time. The sequences come from peripheral blood, collected in a trial of Ad26.COV2.S vaccine versus placebo. Every receptor here comes from a person between 18 and 60 years old who received the Ad26.COV2.S COVID-19 vaccine or a placebo.

The CDR3 region has the DNA TGTGCCAGCGCGAATAGCGGCACCCCCGGGACCCAGTACTTC. It is translated as CASANSGTPGTQYF. This chain links TRBV18 with TRBJ2-5, with a tentative D call TRBD2 (6 bases). V was trimmed by 8 bases and J by 7 bases, leaving 20 bases between them. Germline V gene data show CDR1 as KGHSH and CDR2 as LQKENI. This CDR3 comprises 14 residues.

The chain has TRBV29-1 and TRBJ2-5; 10 nucleotides agree with TRBD2. Losses at the gene ends were 3 bases for V and 5 bases for J; bases not matched to a gene: 3. From germline, CDR1 is SQVTM and CDR2 ANQGSEA. The CDR3 totals 13 residues. For the CDR3, the DNA is TGCAGCGTTGATAGGGGACTAGCGGAGACCCAGTACTTC. Its translation: CSVDRGLAETQYF.

The V and J genes are TRBV7-9 and TRBJ2-2; D might be TRBD1 (6 bases). The germline V and J ends were trimmed by 0 bases and 10 bases, with 15 bases remaining between them. The CDR3 is made up of 15 amino acids. The germline V gene encodes CDR1 SEHNR and CDR2 FQNEAQ (reference sequence). The CDR3 sequence is CASSLAGLGHEELFF. In DNA, the CDR3 is TGTGCCAGCAGCTTAGCGGGCTTGGGACACGAGGAGCTGTTTTTT.

CDR3 protein: CAISGRSGGGEQYF. CDR3 coding DNA: TGTGCCATCAGTGGTCGATCCGGCGGGGGCGAGCAGTACTTC. V usage is TRBV10-3 and J usage is TRBJ2-7; 7 bases are a match to TRBD2. Trimming cost V 4 bases and J 6 bases; bases outside gene matches: 9. Germline lookup yields CDR1 ENHRY and CDR2 SYGVKD. This CDR3 comprises 14 residues.

V usage is TRBV5-6 and J usage is TRBJ1-1, with D maybe TRBD1 (5 bases). This CDR3 region has 17 residues. V lost 5 bases, J lost 1 base, and 21 bases lay in between. In germline, CDR1 is SGHDT, CDR2 YYEEEE. In nucleotides, the CDR3 is TGTGCCAGCAGACTCGGACTGCAGGGCCAAAGGAACACTGAAGCTTTCTTT. This encodes CASRLGLQGQRNTEAFF.

The chain links TRBV7-3 to TRBJ2-3; 8 bases are a match to TRBD2. Germline lookup yields CDR1 SGHTA and CDR2 FQGTGA. The CDR3 runs to 14 residues. J was trimmed by 4 bases and V by 3 bases; bases with no gene match: 3. As DNA, the CDR3 is TGTGCCAGCAGCTTCGGGGGGGCCGCAGATACGCAGTATTTT. It yields the protein CASSFGGAADTQYF.

In this sample, this clone turned up many times. The identical CDR3 is also encoded by other nucleotide sequences in the sample. V usage is TRBV11-2 and J usage is TRBJ2-5; no clear D. The CDR3 contains 11 residues. Trimming took 1 base from V and 5 from J, leaving 2 bases between them. Germline-derived CDR1 and CDR2 are SGHAT and FQNNGV. CDR3 loop: CASSLAETQYF. CDR3 nucleotide sequence: TGTGCCAGCAGCTTAGCTGAGACCCAGTACTTC.

This chain uses TRBV3-1 (or the pseudogene TRBV3-2) with TRBJ2-5; 8 nucleotides line up with TRBD2. Per germline, CDR1 LGHDT and CDR2 YNNKEL (reference sequence). There are 14 residues in the CDR3. The V and J ends lost 4 bases and 4 bases, in that order; junction bases with no gene match: 5. CDR3 sequence: CASSPLSGGETQYF. Here the CDR3 DNA reads TGTGCCAGCAGCCCGTTGAGCGGGGGAGAGACCCAGTACTTC.

The chain has TRBV7-6 and TRBJ2-1; 14 bases map to TRBD2. Germline CDR1 reads SGHVS; CDR2 reads FNYEAQ. CDR3 length: 15 amino acids. With V trimmed by 5 bases and J by 9 bases, 6 bases remained unmatched. Written as DNA, the CDR3 is TGTGCCAGCAGCCCGACTAGCGGGGGGGCAGTTGAGCAGTTCTTC. Residues: CASSPTSGGAVEQFF.

V gene TRBV29-1 combines with J gene TRBJ2-1, with D perhaps matching TRBD2 (5 bases). The CDR3 length is 12 residues. The germline gives CDR1 SQVTM, CDR2 ANQGSEA. The CDR3 spells CSAHPVRGEQFF. The CDR3 DNA is TGCAGTGCCCACCCAGTTCGGGGTGAGCAGTTCTTC.

This sequence joins TRBV19 and TRBJ2-3; the D is unclear. The germline V gene has CDR1 LNHDA and CDR2 SQIVND (reference sequence). The CDR3 has 12 residues. V lost 1 base to trimming and J lost 4 bases, with 3 bases between them. Here the CDR3 reads CASSIVADTQYF. The CDR3 coding sequence is TGTGCCAGTAGTATAGTGGCAGATACGCAGTATTTT.

The V and J genes are TRBV27 and TRBJ2-7; possibly TRBD1 for D (6 bases). V was shortened by 1 base and J by 5 bases, with 15 bases between the two germline ends. The CDR3 is 15 amino acids. The germline V gene has CDR1 MNHEY and CDR2 SMNVEV (reference sequence). The CDR3 sequence is CASSLYTGMGNEQYF. The CDR3 DNA is TGTGCCAGCAGTTTATATACAGGGATGGGCAACGAGCAGTACTTC.

V and J are TRBV25-1 and TRBJ2-3; D call uncertain. This CDR3 contains 12 residues. V was shortened by 6 bases and J by 2 bases, with 6 bases between the two germline ends. Germline CDR1 reads MGHDK; CDR2 reads SYGVNS. The CDR3 sequence is CASSLITDTQYF. CDR3 in DNA: TGTGCCAGCAGCCTGATCACAGATACGCAGTATTTT.

This chain joins TRBV28 and TRBJ2-1, with TRBD2 identical over 7 bases. The CDR3 totals 12 residues. Losses at the gene ends were 6 bases for V and 10 bases for J; bases not matched to a gene: 6. Germline V lookup: CDR1 MDHEN, CDR2 SYDVKM. The CDR3 here is CASSPTLAEQFF. CDR3 DNA sequence: TGTGCCAGCAGCCCAACACTAGCGGAGCAGTTCTTC.

This clone was detected once. The chain couples TRBV15 to TRBJ2-5; D is undetermined. This CDR3 comprises 13 residues. The V and J ends lost 3 bases and 5 bases respectively, with 10 bases between them. Germline values: CDR1 LNHNV, CDR2 YYDKDF (reference sequence). DNA of the CDR3: TGTGCCACCAGCAGCTCGGGTGTTGAGACCCAGTACTTC. As protein: CATSSSGVETQYF.

The rearrangement joins TRBV5-6 to TRBJ2-7; TRBD2 is a possible D gene (5 bases). The CDR3 loop spans 13 amino acids. V was cut by 4 bases and J by 5 bases, with 13 bases left in between. CDR1 and CDR2 from the germline V gene are SGHDT and YYEEEE. CDR3 nucleotide sequence: TGTGCCAGCAGCCTATACGGGGTCAACGAGCAGTACTTC. It encodes CASSLYGVNEQYF.